This is a list of T cell receptor beta chains from one sample in a study of chemoradiotherapy in HPV16-positive cancers. Libraries were prepared by immunoSEQ multiplex PCR; TCRdb keeps only in-frame clonotypes and omits some of them. This table has around 4,900 clones, around 85% appearing once. Source: tumor tissue, taken from a patient who underwent chemoradiotherapy. Receptors were obtained from a human donor with HPV-associated anogenital cancer. The CDR3 runs from the conserved cysteine through the conserved F or W. Fields, in order: clone size, J gene, D gene, V gene, CDR3 DNA, CDR3 protein. D genes are given only for firm matches. Size values are once, few and many counts, or a class for expanded clones, and some rows have none.

>NA|TRBJ1-1|TRBD1|TRBV29-1
TGCAGCGCCCAGGGGGTAGAATGGACTGAAGCTTTCTTT
CSAQGVEWTEAFF
>NA|TRBJ2-4|NA|TRBV18
TGTGCCAGCTCACCTGCTGGCCAAGTATCCAAAAACATTCAGTACTTC
CASSPAGQVSKNIQYF
>NA|TRBJ2-3|NA|TRBV5-1
TGCGCCAGCAGCTTTGACAGGCTAGTCACAGATACGCAGTATTTT
CASSFDRLVTDTQYF
>NA|TRBJ2-1|NA|TRBV6-1
TGTGCCAGCAGTGAATCCGTTAGCTATGAGCAGTTCTTC
CASSESVSYEQFF
>NA|TRBJ1-1|NA|TRBV18
TGTGCCAGCTCACCCCCGACGAGCCAAGCTTTCTTT
CASSPPTSQAFF
>few|TRBJ1-2|NA|TRBV29-1
TGCAGCGTTGAAGAACAGGAGGAAGGCTACACCTTC
CSVEEQEEGYTF
>NA|TRBJ2-5|NA|TRBV6-4
TGTGCCAGCAGTGACCGGGAATCAGAGACCCAGTACTTC
CASSDRESETQYF
>NA|TRBJ1-1|NA|TRBV28
TGTGCCAGTTCGGGGGGAGGGATGAACACTGAAGCTTTCTTT
CASSGGGMNTEAFF
>few|TRBJ2-1|NA|TRBV7-2
TGTGCCAGCAGCTTGTGGCGAAACTCCTACAATGAGCAGTTCTTC
CASSLWRNSYNEQFF
>NA|TRBJ2-3|NA|TRBV7-6
TGTGCCAGCAGCTTATTAAATACGCAGTATTTT
CASSLLNTQYF
>NA|TRBJ1-1|NA|TRBV4-1
TGCGCCAGCAGCCAAGGTCTAGGGGTCAGGGCCACTGAAGCTTTCTTT
CASSQGLGVRATEAFF
>NA|TRBJ1-1|NA|TRBV28
TGTGCCAGCAGTCCCGGCGAAAAAACACGGAAAGCTTTCTTT
CASSPGEKTRKAFF
>NA|TRBJ2-3|NA|TRBV2
TGTGCCAGCAGTGAAGCGTGGGGGCGCACAGATACGCAGTATTTT
CASSEAWGRTDTQYF
>few|TRBJ2-2|NA|TRBV2
TGTGCCAGCAGTGGATTGGGGTCCACCGGGGAGCTGTTTTTT
CASSGLGSTGELFF
>NA|TRBJ2-4|NA|TRBV5-6
TGTGCCAGCAGCTTGAGGGTAAACATTCAGTACTTC
CASSLRVNIQYF
>NA|TRBJ1-1|TRBD1|TRBV18
TGTGCCAGCTCATACAGGGGCGGTGGCACTGAAGCTTTCTTT
CASSYRGGGTEAFF
>few|TRBJ2-7|NA|TRBV11-2
TGTGCCAGCAGTCACGGTCGGGCCCTCGAGCAGTACTTC
CASSHGRALEQYF
>NA|TRBJ2-5|TRBD2|TRBV5-1
TGCGCCAGCAGCTTATTACTAGCGGATGAAGAGACCCAGTACTTC
CASSLLLADEETQYF
>NA|TRBJ2-2|TRBD1|TRBV18
TGTGCCAGCTCACGGGAATTTAGATCCGGGACAGGGGACACCGGGGAGCTGTTTTTT
CASSREFRSGTGDTGELFF
>once|TRBJ2-5|TRBD1|TRBV6-1
TGTGCCAGCAGTGAAGCTGCGGGACAGGGGGCTGAGACCCAGTACTTC
CASSEAAGQGAETQYF